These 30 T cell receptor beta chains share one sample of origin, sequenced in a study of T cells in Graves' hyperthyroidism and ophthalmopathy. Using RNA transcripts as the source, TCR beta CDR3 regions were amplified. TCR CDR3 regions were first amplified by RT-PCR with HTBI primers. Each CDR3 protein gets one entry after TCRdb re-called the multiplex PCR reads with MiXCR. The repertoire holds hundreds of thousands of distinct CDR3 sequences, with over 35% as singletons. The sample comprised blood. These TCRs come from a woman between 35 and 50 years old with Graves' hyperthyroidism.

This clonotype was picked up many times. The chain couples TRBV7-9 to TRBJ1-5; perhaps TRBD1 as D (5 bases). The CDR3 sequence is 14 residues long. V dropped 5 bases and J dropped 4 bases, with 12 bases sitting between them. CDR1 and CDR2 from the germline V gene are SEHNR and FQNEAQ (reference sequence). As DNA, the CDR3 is TGTGCCAGCAGCCGCCAGGGTAGGAATCAGCCCCAGCATTTT. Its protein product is CASSRQGRNQPQHF.

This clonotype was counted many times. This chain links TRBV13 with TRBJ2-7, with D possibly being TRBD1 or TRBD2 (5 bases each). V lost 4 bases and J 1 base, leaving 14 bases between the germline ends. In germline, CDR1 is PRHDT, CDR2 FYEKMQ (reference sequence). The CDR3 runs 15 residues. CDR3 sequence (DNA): TGTGCCAGCAGCTCTGGGGGAATGTGGTCCTACGAGCAGTACTTC. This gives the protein CASSSGGMWSYEQYF.

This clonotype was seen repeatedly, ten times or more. The chain's CDR3 is CASRRTAGTYEQYF. The CDR3 region has the DNA TGTGCCAGCAGACGTACGGCGGGGACCTACGAGCAGTACTTC. The rearrangement links TRBV7-2 to TRBJ2-7, with D tentatively TRBD2 (6 bases). The V end was cut by 6 bases, the J end by 2 bases, with 14 bases between. The CDR3 length is 14 residues. CDR1 is SGHTA, CDR2 FQGNSA, per germline.

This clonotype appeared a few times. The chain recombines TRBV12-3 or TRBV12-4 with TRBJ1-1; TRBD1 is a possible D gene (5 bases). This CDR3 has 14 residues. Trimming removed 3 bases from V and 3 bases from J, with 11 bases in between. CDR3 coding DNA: TGTGCCAGCAGTTTGGGGGGTACCTACACTGAAGCTTTCTTT. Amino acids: CASSLGGTYTEAFF.

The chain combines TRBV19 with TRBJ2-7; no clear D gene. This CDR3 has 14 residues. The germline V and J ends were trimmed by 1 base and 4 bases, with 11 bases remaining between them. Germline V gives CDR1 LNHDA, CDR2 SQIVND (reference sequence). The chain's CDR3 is CASSIGTRRYEQYF. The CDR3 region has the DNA TGTGCCAGTAGTATAGGGACCCGCCGGTACGAGCAGTACTTC.

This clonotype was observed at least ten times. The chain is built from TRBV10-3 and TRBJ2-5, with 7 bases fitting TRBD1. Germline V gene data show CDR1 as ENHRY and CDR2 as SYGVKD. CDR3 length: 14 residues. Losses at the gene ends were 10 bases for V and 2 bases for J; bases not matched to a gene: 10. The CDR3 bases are TGTGCCACCACGGGACAGTTACTTCAAGAGACCCAGTACTTC. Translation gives CATTGQLLQETQYF.

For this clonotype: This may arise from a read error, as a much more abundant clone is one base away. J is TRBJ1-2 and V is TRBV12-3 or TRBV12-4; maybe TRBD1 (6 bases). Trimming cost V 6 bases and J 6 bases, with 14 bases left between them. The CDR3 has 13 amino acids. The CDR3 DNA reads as TGTGCCAGCAGAGTCTCCGGGGGCAATGGCTACACCTTC. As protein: CASRVSGGNGYTF.

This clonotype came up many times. In DNA form, the CDR3 reads TGTGCCAGCAGCTCACGGGGTGTGGAGCCCCAGCATTTT. Amino acids: CASSSRGVEPQHF. The chain uses TRBV7-9 and TRBJ1-5; no clear D. Germline V CDR1 and CDR2: SEHNR, FQNEAQ (reference sequence). Trimming took 4 bases from V and 8 from J, leaving 12 bases between them. This CDR3 is built from 13 residues.

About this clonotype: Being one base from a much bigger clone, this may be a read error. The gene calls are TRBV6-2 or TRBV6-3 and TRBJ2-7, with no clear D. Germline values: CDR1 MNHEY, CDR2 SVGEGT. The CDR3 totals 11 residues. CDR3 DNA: TGTGCCGGCAGTTGGGCATACGAGCAGTACTTC. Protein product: CAGSWAYEQYF.

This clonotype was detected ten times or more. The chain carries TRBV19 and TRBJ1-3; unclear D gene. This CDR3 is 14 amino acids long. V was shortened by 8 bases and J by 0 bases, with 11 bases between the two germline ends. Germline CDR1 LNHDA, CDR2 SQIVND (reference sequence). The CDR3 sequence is CASSQLYSGNTIYF. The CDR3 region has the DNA TGTGCCAGTTCGCAGCTATACTCTGGAAACACCATATATTTT.

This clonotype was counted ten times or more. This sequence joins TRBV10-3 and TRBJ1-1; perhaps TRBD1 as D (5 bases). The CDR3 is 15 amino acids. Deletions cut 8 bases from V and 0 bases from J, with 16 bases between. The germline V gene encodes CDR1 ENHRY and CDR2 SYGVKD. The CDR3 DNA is TGTGCCATCGCCGGGACCGCCGCCATGAACACTGAAGCTTTCTTT. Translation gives CAIAGTAAMNTEAFF.

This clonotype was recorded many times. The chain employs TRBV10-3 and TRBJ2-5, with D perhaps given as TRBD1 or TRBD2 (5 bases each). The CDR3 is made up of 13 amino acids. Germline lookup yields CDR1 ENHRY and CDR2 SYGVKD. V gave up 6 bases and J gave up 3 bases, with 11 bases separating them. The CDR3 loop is CAIRGTEKETQYF. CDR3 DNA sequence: TGTGCCATCAGAGGGACGGAAAAAGAGACCCAGTACTTC.

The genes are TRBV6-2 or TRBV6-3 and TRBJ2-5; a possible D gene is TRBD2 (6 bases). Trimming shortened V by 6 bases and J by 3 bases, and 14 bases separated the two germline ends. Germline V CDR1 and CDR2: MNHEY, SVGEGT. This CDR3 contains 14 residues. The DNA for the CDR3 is TGTGCCAGCAGCCGGACAAGGGAGGAAGAGACCCAGTACTTC. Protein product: CASSRTREEETQYF.

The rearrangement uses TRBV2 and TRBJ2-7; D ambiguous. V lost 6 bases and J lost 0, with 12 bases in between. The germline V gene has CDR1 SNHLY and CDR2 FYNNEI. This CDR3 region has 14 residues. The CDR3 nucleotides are TGTGCCAGCAGAATGGAAACTACCTCCTACGAGCAGTACTTC. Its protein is CASRMETTSYEQYF. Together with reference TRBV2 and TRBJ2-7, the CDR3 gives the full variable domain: EPEVTQTPSHQVTQMGQEVILRCVPISNHLYFYWYRQILGQKVEFLVSFYNNEISEKSEIFDDQFSVERPDGSNFTLKIRSTKLEDSAMYFCASRMETTSYEQYFGPGTRLTVT.

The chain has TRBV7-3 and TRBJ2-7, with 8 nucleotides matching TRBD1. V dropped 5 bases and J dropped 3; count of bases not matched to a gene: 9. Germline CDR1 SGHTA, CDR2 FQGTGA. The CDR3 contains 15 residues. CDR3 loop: CASSDHRDRNYEQYF. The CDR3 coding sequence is TGTGCCAGCAGCGACCACCGGGACAGGAACTACGAGCAGTACTTC.

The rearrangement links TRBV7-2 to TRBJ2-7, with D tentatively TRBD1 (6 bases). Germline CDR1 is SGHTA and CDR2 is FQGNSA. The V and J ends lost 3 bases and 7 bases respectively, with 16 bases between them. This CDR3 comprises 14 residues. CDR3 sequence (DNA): TGTGCCAGCAGCTTCAGACAGGCTTATCAGGAGCAGTACTTC. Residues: CASSFRQAYQEQYF.

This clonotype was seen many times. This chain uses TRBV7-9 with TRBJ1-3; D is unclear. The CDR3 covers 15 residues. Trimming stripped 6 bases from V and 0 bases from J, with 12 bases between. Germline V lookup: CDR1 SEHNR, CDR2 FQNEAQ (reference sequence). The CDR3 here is CASSRNSHSGNTIYF. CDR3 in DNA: TGTGCCAGCAGTCGTAATTCACACTCTGGAAACACCATATATTTT.

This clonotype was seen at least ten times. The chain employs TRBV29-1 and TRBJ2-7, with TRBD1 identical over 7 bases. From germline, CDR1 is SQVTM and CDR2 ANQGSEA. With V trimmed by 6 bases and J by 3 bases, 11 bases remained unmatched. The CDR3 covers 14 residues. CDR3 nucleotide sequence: TGCAGCGTCACCAATGTGGACAGGAACTACGAGCAGTACTTC. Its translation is CSVTNVDRNYEQYF.

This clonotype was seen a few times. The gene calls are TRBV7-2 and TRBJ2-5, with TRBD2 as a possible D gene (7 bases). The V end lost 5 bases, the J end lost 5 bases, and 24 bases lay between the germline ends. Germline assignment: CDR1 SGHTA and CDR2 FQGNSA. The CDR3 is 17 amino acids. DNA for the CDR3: TGTGCCAGCAGCCTAGGGGTGGGGGGGGCCCCACGGGAGACCCAGTACTTC. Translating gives CASSLGVGGAPRETQYF. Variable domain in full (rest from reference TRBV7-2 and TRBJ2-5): GAGVSQSPSNKVTEKGKDVELRCDPISGHTALYWYRQSLGQGLEFLIYFQGNSAPDKSGLPSDRFSAERTGGSVSTLTIQRTQQEDSAVYLCASSLGVGGAPRETQYFGPGTRLLVL.

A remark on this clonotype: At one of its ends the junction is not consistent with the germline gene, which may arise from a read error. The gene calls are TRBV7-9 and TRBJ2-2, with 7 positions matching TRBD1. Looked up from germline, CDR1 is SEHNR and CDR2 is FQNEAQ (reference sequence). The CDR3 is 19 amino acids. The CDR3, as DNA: TGTGCCAGCAGCTCAAACAAGGGGAGACAGGGCTCGGTTCCCGGGGAGCTGCTTTTT. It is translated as CASSSNKGRQGSVPGELLF.

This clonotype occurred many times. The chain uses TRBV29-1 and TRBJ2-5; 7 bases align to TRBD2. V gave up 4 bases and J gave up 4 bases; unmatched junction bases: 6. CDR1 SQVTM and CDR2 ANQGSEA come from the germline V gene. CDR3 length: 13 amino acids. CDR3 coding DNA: TGCAGCGTTGGACGGGTAGCGGGAGAGACCCAGTACTTC. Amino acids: CSVGRVAGETQYF.

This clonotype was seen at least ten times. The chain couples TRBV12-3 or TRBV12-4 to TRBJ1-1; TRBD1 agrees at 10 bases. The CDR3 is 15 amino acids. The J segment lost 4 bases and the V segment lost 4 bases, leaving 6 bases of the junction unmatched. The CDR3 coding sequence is TGTGCCAGCAGTTGGGGACAGGGGCTGGGCACTGAAGCTTTCTTT. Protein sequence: CASSWGQGLGTEAFF.

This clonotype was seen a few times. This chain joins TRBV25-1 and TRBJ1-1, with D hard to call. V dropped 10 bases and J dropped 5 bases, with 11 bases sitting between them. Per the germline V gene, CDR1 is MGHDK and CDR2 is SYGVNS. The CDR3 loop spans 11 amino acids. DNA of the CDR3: TGTGCCAACCAAGGAGGGACTGAAGCTTTCTTT. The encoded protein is CANQGGTEAFF.

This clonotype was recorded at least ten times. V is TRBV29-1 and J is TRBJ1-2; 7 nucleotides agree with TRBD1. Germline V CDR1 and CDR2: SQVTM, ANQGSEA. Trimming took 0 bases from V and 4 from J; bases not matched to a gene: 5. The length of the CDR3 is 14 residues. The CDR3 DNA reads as TGCAGCGTTGAAGATCAAGGGACAGCCTATGGCTACACCTTC. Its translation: CSVEDQGTAYGYTF. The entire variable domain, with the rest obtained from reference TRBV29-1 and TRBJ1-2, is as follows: SAVISQKPSRDICQRGTSLTIQCQVDSQVTMMFWYRQQPGQSLTLIATANQGSEATYESGFVIDKFPISRPNLTFSTLTVSNMSPEDSSIYLCSVEDQGTAYGYTFGSGTRLTVV.

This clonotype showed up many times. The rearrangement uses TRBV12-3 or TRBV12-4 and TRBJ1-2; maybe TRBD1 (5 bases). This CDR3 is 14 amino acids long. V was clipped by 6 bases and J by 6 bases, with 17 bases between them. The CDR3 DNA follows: TGTGCCAGCAGCCTGCATGCAGGGCCCCATGGCTACACCTTC. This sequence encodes CASSLHAGPHGYTF.

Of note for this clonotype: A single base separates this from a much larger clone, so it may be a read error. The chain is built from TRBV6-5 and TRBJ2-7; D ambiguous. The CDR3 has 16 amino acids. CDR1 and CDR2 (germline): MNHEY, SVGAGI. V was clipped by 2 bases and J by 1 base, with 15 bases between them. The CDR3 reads CASSYNFMSRSYEQYF. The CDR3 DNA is TGTGCCAGCAGTTACAACTTCATGTCTCGGTCCTACGAGCAGTACTTC.

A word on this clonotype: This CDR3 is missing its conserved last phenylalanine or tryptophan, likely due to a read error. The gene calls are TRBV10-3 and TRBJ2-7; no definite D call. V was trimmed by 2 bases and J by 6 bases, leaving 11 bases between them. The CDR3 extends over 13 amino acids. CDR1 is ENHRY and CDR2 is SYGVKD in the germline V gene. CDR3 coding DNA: TGTGCCATCAGTGAGCGGCAGGCCCTCGAGCAGTACTTA. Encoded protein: CAISERQALEQYL.

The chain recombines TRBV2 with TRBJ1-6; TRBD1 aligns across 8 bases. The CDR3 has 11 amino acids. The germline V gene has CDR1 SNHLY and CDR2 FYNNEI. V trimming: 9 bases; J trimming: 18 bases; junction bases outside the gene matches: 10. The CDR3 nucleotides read TGTGCCAGGAGCGCTGGACAGGGAACCCACTTT. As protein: CARSAGQGTHF. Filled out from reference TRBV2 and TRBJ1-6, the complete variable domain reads EPEVTQTPSHQVTQMGQEVILRCVPISNHLYFYWYRQILGQKVEFLVSFYNNEISEKSEIFDDQFSVERPDGSNFTLKIRSTKLEDSAMYFCARSAGQGTHFGNGTRLTVT.

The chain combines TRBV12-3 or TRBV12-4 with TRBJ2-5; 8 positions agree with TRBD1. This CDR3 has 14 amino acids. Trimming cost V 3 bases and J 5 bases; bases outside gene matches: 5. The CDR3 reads CASSLDRVLETQYF. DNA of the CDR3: TGTGCCAGCAGTTTGGACAGGGTTTTGGAGACCCAGTACTTC.

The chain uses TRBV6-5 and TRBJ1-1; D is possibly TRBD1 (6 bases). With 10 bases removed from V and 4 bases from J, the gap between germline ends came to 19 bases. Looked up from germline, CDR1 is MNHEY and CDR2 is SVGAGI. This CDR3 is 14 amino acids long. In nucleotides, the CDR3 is TGTGCCACCAAATCGGCACAGGGAGGCACTGAAGCTTTCTTT. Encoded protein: CATKSAQGGTEAFF.